One TCR beta chain is described in this entry. The source of the sample is a study of cytotoxic CD8 clonotypes in ibrutinib-treated CLL. Assay used: immunoSEQ multiplex PCR; TCRdb lists only in-frame clones, some missing. The sample lists about 200,000 clones; about four fifths were seen once. Germline values: CDR1 SGHVS, CDR2 FQNEAQ. V shed 2 bases and J shed 1 base, with 9 bases lying between them. CDR3 length equals 15 residues. This material consisted of PBMCs, taken after 12 months of ibrutinib treatment. This sequence joins TRBV7-8 and TRBJ1-5; D is perhaps TRBD1 (5 bases). The source is a human donor with chronic lymphocytic leukemia. CDR3 nucleotide sequence: TGTGCCAGCAGCTTACTACCAGGGAGCAATCAGCCCCAGCATTTT. Residues: CASSLLPGSNQPQHF.